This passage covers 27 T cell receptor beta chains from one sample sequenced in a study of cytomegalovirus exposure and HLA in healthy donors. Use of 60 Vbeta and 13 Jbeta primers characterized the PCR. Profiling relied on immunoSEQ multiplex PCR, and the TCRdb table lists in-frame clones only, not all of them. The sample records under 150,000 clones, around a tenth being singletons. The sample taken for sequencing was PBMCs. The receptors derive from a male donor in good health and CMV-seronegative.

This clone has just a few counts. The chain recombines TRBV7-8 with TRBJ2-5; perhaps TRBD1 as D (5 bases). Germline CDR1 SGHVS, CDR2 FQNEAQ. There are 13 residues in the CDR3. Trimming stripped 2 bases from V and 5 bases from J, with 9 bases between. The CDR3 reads CASSLSPGETQYF. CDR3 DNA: TGTGCCAGCAGCTTATCCCCAGGGGAGACCCAGTACTTC.

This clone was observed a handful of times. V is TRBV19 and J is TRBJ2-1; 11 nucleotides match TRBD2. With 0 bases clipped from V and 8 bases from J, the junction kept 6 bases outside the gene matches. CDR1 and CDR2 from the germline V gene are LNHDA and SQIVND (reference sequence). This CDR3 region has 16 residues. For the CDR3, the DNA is TGTGCCAGTAGTATAGACCCGACTAGCGGGGTCTATGAGCAGTTCTTC. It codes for CASSIDPTSGVYEQFF. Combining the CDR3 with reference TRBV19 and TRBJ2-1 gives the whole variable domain DGGITQSPKYLFRKEGQNVTLSCEQNLNHDAMYWYRQDPGQGLRLIYYSQIVNDFQKGDIAEGYSVSREKKESFPLTVTSAQKNPTAFYLCASSIDPTSGVYEQFFGPGTRLTVL.

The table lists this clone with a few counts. CDR3 sequence reads: CASIPGQGFSGELFF. The CDR3 region has the DNA TGTGCCAGCATCCCGGGACAGGGATTCTCCGGGGAGCTGTTTTTT. This chain connects TRBV7-9 to TRBJ2-2, with 9 bases fitting TRBD1. CDR3 length: 15 amino acids. The V gene's germline CDR1 is SEHNR and CDR2 FQNEAQ (reference sequence). V was pared by 7 bases and J by 6 bases, with 9 bases of the junction left unmatched.

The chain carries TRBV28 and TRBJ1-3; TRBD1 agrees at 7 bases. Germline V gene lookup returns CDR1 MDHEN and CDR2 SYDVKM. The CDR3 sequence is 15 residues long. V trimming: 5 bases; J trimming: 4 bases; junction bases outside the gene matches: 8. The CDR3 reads CASSTPTGLGNTIYF. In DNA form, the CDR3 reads TGTGCCAGCAGTACCCCGACAGGGTTGGGAAACACCATATATTTT.

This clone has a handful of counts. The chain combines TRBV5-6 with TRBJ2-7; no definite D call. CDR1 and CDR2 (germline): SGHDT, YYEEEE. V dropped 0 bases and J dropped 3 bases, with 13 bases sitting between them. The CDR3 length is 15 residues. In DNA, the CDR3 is TGTGCCAGCAGCTTGGTAGACCGACAAGTCTACGAGCAGTACTTC. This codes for CASSLVDRQVYEQYF. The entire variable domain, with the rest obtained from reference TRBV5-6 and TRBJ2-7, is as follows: DAGVTQSPTHLIKTRGQQVTLRCSPKSGHDTVSWYQQALGQGPQFIFQYYEEEERQRGNFPDRFSGHQFPNYSSELNVNALLLGDSALYLCASSLVDRQVYEQYFGPGTRLTVT.

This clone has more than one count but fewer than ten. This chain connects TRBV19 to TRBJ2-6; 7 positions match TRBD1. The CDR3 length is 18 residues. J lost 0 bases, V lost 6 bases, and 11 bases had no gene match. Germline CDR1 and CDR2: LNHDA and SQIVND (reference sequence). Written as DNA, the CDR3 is TGTGCCAGTAGCTCAAACCGACAGGGAAGCTCTGGGGCCAACGTCCTGACTTTC. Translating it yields CASSSNRQGSSGANVLTF.

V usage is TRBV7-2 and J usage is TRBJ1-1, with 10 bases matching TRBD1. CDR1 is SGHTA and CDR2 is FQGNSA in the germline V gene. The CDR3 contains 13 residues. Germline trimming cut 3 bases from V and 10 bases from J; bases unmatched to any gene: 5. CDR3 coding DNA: TGTGCCAGCAGCTTGGGCGGGACAGGGGCAGCTTTCTTT. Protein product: CASSLGGTGAAFF.

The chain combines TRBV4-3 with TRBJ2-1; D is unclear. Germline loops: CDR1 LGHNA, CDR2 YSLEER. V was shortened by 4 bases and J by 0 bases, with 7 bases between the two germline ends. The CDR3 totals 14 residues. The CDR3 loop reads CASSRGTSYNEQFF. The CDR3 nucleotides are TGCGCCAGCAGCCGAGGAACCTCCTACAATGAGCAGTTCTTC.

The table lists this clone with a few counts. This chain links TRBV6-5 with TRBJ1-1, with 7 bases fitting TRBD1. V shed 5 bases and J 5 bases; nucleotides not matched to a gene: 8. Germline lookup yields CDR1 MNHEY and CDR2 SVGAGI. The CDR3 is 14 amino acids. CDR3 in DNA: TGTGCCAGCAGTACACAGGGGATGGGGACTGAAGCTTTCTTT. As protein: CASSTQGMGTEAFF.

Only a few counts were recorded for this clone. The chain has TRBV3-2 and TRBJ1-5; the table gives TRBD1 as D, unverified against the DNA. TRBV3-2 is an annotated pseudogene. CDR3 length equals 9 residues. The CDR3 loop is CAIGQPQHF. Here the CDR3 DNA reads TGTGCTATTGGCCAGCCCCAGCATTTT.

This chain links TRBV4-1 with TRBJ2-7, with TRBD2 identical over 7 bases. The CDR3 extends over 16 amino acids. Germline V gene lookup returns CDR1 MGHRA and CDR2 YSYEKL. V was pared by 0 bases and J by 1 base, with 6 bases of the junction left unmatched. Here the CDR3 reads CASSQERLASSYEQYF. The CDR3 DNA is TGCGCCAGCAGCCAAGAAAGACTAGCCTCTTCCTACGAGCAGTACTTC.

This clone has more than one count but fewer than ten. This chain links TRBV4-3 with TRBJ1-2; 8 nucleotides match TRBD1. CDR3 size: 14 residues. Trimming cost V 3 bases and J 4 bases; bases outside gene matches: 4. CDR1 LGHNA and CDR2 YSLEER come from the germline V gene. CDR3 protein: CASSQLQGGYGYTF. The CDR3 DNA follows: TGCGCCAGCAGCCAGCTACAGGGGGGCTATGGCTACACCTTC.

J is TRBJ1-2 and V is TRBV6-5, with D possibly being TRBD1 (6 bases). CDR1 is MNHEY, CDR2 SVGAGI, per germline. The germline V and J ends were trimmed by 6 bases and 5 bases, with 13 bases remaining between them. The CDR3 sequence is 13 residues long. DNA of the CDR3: TGTGCCAGCAGAGACGACAGGAGTTATGGCTACACCTTC. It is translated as CASRDDRSYGYTF.

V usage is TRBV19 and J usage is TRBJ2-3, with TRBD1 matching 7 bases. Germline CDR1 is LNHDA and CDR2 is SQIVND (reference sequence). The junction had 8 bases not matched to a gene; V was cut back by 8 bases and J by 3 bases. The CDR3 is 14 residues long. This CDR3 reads CASGTRGLTDTQYF. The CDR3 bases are TGTGCCAGTGGTACGAGGGGGCTGACAGATACGCAGTATTTT.

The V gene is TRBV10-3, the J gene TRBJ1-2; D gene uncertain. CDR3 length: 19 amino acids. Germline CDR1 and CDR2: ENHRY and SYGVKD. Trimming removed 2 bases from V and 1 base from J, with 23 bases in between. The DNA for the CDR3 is TGTGCCATCAGTGAGGATTTTTCGAGATACGGTTCCCATAACTATGGCTACACCTTC. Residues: CAISEDFSRYGSHNYGYTF.

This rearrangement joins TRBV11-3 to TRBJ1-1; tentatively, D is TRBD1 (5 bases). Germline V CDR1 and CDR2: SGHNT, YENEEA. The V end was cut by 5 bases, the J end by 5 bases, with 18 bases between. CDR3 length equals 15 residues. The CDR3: CASSTGAGDGTEAFF. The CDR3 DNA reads TGTGCCAGCAGCACCGGGGCGGGGGATGGTACTGAAGCTTTCTTT.

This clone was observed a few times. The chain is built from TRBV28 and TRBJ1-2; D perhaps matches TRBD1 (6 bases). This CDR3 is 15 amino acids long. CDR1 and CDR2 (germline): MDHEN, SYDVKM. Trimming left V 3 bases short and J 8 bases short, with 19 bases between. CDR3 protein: CASSLEGTPNRGYTF. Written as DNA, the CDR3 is TGTGCCAGCAGTTTGGAAGGGACACCAAACCGGGGCTACACCTTC.

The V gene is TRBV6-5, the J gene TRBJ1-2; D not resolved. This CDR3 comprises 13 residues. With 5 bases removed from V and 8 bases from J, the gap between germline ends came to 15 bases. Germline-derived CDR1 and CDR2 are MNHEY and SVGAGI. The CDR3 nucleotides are TGTGCCAGCAGTGCCTTTTCGGGGAACGGCTACACCTTC. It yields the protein CASSAFSGNGYTF.

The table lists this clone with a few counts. DNA of the CDR3: TGCGCCAGCAGCCAAGATGTTGGCTCCTCCTACAATGAGCAGTTCTTC. Its protein is CASSQDVGSSYNEQFF. This chain uses TRBV4-3 with TRBJ2-1; D is unresolved. Germline V gene sequence: CDR1 LGHNA, CDR2 YSLEER. V lost 0 bases and J 0 bases, leaving 9 bases between the germline ends. The CDR3 totals 16 residues.

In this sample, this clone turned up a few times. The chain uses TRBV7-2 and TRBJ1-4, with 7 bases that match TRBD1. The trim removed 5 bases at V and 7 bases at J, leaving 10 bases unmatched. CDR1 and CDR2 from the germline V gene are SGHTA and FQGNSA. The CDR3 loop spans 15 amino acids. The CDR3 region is CASSQTRTGTEKLFF. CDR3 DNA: TGTGCCAGCAGCCAAACGCGGACAGGAACTGAAAAACTGTTTTTT.

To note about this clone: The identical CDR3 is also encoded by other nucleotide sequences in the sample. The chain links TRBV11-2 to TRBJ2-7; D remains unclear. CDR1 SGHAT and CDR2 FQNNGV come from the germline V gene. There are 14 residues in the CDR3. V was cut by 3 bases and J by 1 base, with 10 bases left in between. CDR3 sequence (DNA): TGTGCCAGCAGCTTTTTCGCGGTGTCCTACGAGCAGTACTTC. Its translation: CASSFFAVSYEQYF.

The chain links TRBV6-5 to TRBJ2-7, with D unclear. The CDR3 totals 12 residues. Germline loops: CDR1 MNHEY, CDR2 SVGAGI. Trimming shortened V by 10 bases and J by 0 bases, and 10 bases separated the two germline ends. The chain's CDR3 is CATSPSSYEQYF. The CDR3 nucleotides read TGTGCCACCTCTCCCAGCTCCTACGAGCAGTACTTC.

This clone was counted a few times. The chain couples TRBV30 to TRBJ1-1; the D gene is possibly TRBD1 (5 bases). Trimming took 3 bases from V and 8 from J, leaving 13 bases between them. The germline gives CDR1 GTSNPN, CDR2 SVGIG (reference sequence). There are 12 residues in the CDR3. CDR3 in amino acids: CAWSGTGAEAFF. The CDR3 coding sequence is TGTGCCTGGAGCGGGACTGGAGCGGAAGCTTTCTTT.

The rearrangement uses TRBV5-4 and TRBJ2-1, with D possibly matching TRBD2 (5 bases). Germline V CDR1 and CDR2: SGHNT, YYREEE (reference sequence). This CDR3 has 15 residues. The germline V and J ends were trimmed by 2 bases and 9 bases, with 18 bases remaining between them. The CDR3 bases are TGTGCCAGCAGCTTACAGTGGGCACCACGGGGTGAGCAGTTCTTC. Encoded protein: CASSLQWAPRGEQFF. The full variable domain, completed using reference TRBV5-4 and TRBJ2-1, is ETGVTQSPTHLIKTRGQQVTLRCSSQSGHNTVSWYQQALGQGPQFIFQYYREEENGRGNFPPRFSGLQFPNYSSELNVNALELDDSALYLCASSLQWAPRGEQFFGPGTRLTVL.

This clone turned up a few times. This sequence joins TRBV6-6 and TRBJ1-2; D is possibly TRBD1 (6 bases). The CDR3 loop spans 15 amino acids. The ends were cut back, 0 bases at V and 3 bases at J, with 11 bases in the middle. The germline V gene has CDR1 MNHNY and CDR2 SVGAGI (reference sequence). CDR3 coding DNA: TGTGCCAGCAGTTACTCTGGGGGGGCCCACTATGGCTACACCTTC. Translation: CASSYSGGAHYGYTF.

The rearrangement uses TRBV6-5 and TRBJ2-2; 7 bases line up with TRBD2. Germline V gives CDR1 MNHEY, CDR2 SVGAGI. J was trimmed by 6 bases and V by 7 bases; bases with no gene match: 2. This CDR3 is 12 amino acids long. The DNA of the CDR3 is TGTGCCAGCACCCGGGGGGCCGGGGAGCTGTTTTTT. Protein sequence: CASTRGAGELFF.

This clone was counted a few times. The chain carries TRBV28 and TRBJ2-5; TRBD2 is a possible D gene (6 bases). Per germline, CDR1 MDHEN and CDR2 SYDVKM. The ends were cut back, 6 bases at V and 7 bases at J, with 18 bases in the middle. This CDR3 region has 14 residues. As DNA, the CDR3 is TGTGCCAGCAGGCCGGGGACCCACGGGAGGACCCAGTACTTC. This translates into CASRPGTHGRTQYF.